This T cell receptor (beta chain) appears in the sequencing data of a study of shared clonotypes between healthy human individuals. Study background: With ages of 18 to 49, the donors were two women and a few men. The study used three CD4 naive, three CD4 memory, two CD8 naive and one CD8 memory plate per donor.

This clone was seen only once. Naive CD45RA+ and memory CD45RA-negative subsets were split from CD4+ cells. Sequencing was performed with immunoSEQ multiplex PCR; in TCRdb, only in-frame clones are kept and a portion is missing. This table holds 950,000 to 1,300,000 clones, about 75% found once. The sequencing sample was made of memory CD4+ T cells sorted from blood. Subset defined: CD45RA-negative fraction. This sequence was found in a man in his late teens or twenties in good health.

The CDR3 here is CASGQGALQETQYF. DNA of the CDR3: TGTGCCAGCGGACAGGGGGCCCTCCAAGAGACCCAGTACTTC. J is TRBJ2-5 and V is TRBV6-1, with 11 bases identical to TRBD1. Germline CDR1 reads MNHNS; CDR2 reads SASEGT. The V segment lost 8 bases and the J segment 1 base; nucleotides outside the gene matches: 3. The length of the CDR3 is 14 residues.